These 17 T cell receptor beta chains originate from one sample sequenced in a study of T cell clonality in common variable immunodeficiency. The protocol was immunoSEQ multiplex PCR, while the TCRdb copy is restricted to in-frame clones and leaves out a portion. Sampling found 50,000 to 55,000 clones, none seen once. The sequencing sample was made of peripheral blood mononuclear cells. Every receptor here comes from a person between 18 and 70 years old in good health.

This clone occurred a few times. The read terminates 3 residues before the CDR3 end, so the remaining end is supplied by the germline J gene. This chain connects TRBV27 to TRBJ2-7, with D possibly TRBD1 on 5 matching bases. CDR3 length: 16 residues. Germline assignment: CDR1 MNHEY and CDR2 SMNVEV (reference sequence). The V and J ends lost 0 bases and 2 bases respectively, with 14 bases between them. The CDR3 region is CASSLSVGVQAYEQYF. The CDR3 bases that were read are TGTGCCAGCAGTTTATCGGTAGGGGTTCAGGCCTACGAG.

At least ten counts were recorded for this clone. Coverage ceases 3 residues before the CDR3 finishes, and the germline J gene fills in the end. The gene calls are TRBV7-9 and TRBJ1-5, with D possibly matching TRBD1 (5 bases). Per the germline V gene, CDR1 is SEHNR and CDR2 is FQNEAQ (reference sequence). With 5 bases removed from V and 4 bases from J, the gap between germline ends came to 15 bases. The CDR3 runs to 15 residues. CDR3 sequence reads: CASSGGSDSNQPQHF. The CDR3 bases that were read are TGTGCCAGCAGCGGGGGGTCCGACTCTAATCAGCCC.

This clone occurred many times. The read is 3 residues too short to cover the CDR3 end, so that end is filled in from the germline J gene. This chain uses TRBV19 with TRBJ1-2; 7 nucleotides match TRBD1. Losses at the gene ends were 6 bases for V and 1 base for J; bases not matched to a gene: 5. The CDR3 runs 14 residues. Germline V CDR1 and CDR2: LNHDA, SQIVND (reference sequence). The CDR3 reads CASSQDRLNYGYTF. CDR3 DNA, as far as it was read: TGTGCCAGTAGCCAGGACAGGCTTAACTATGGC.

This clone was seen many times. The sequenced part of the CDR3 DNA is TGCAGTGCTATTGCTAGCGAAGGACAAGAGACG. Translated: CSAIASEGQET. The full CDR3 protein reads CSAIASEGQETQYF. The chain uses TRBV20-1 and TRBJ2-3; a weak D match, TRBD2 (6 bases). The CDR3 end falls 3 residues outside the read, so it is completed with the germline J gene. This CDR3 has 14 amino acids. CDR1 and CDR2 from the germline V gene are DFQATT and SNEGSKA (reference sequence).

This clone was recorded a few times. With the read ending 3 residues before the CDR3 end, the germline J gene is used to fill in that end. This chain connects TRBV20-1 to TRBJ1-1; TRBD1 might be the D (6 bases). The germline gives CDR1 DFQATT, CDR2 SNEGSKA (reference sequence). This CDR3 is built from 14 residues. Trimming stripped 3 bases from V and 1 base from J, with 12 bases between. CDR3 bases read: TGCAGTGCTAGGACCGGGACACGGAACACTGAA. Encoded protein: CSARTGTRNTE. In full, the CDR3 reads CSARTGTRNTEAFF.

This clone was recorded many times. The CDR3 spells CASSSDRGPNYGYTF. The sequenced part of the CDR3 DNA is TGTGCCAGCAGCTCAGACAGGGGACCTAACTATGGC. This rearrangement joins TRBV7-9 to TRBJ1-2; 8 positions match TRBD1. The CDR3 extends 3 residues past the end of the read, so its final part is completed from the germline J gene. The CDR3 loop spans 15 amino acids. V trimming: 4 bases; J trimming: 0 bases; junction bases outside the gene matches: 4. The germline V gene encodes CDR1 SEHNR and CDR2 FQNEAQ (reference sequence).

This clone has a count of ten or more. The read comes to an end 3 residues before the CDR3 does, leaving the germline J gene to fill in the end. V usage is TRBV7-2 and J usage is TRBJ2-5, with 7 bases matching TRBD2. Trimming removed 1 base from V and 5 bases from J; junction bases left unmatched: 7. The CDR3 contains 15 residues. Per germline, CDR1 SGHTA and CDR2 FQGNSA. This chain's CDR3 is CASSLGGGSVETQYF. The part of the CDR3 DNA that was read is TGTGCCAGCAGCTTAGGGGGGGGTAGCGTGGAGACC.

This clone was recorded many times. The read halts 3 residues ahead of the CDR3 end, with the missing end drawn from the germline J gene. Other DNA variants within this sample encode the same CDR3. This chain uses TRBV7-2 with TRBJ2-3; D unresolved. CDR3 length: 14 amino acids. Germline CDR1 and CDR2: SGHTA and FQGNSA. The V end lost 1 base, the J end lost 0 bases, and 5 bases lay between the germline ends. The part of the CDR3 DNA that was read is TGTGCCAGCAGCTTAGACAGAAGCACAGATACG. Translating it yields CASSLDRSTDT. In full, the CDR3 reads CASSLDRSTDTQYF. The full variable domain, with the rest looked up from reference TRBV7-2 and TRBJ2-3, is GAGVSQSPSNKVTEKGKDVELRCDPISGHTALYWYRQSLGQGLEFLIYFQGNSAPDKSGLPSDRFSAERTGGSVSTLTIQRTQQEDSAVYLCASSLDRSTDTQYFGPGTRLTVL.

This clone came up a few times. The read halts 3 residues ahead of the CDR3 end, with the missing end drawn from the germline J gene. The chain employs TRBV20-1 and TRBJ2-7, with 9 bases lining up with TRBD2. The J segment lost 0 bases and the V segment lost 1 base, leaving 4 bases of the junction unmatched. The CDR3 has 15 residues. From germline, CDR1 is DFQATT and CDR2 SNEGSKA (reference sequence). CDR3 DNA (partial): TGCAGTGCTAGAGTGGCTAGCGGGGCCTCCTACGAG. It translates to CSARVASGASYE. The full CDR3 protein is CSARVASGASYEQYF.

The table lists this clone with many counts. Read sequence stops 3 residues before the CDR3 end, and the germline J gene provides the missing end. The V call is TRBV6-2 or TRBV6-3, the J call TRBJ2-3; 7 positions agree with TRBD2. This CDR3 is built from 16 residues. The germline V gene encodes CDR1 MNHEY and CDR2 SVGEGT. This chain's CDR3 is CASKEAYRLAWETQYF. The CDR3 bases that were read are TGTGCCAGCAAAGAGGCCTATCGACTAGCATGGGAGACG.

At least ten counts were recorded for this clone. CDR3 residues: CASSGGRFSNQPQHF. CDR3 DNA, as far as it was read: TGTGCCAGCAGCGGGGGGAGGTTTAGCAATCAGCCC. J is TRBJ1-5 and V is TRBV3-1 (or the pseudogene TRBV3-2), with D maybe TRBD1 (5 bases). With the read ending 3 residues before the CDR3 end, the germline J gene is used to fill in that end. Germline values: CDR1 LGHDT, CDR2 YNNKEL (reference sequence). The CDR3 sequence is 15 residues long. Trimming took off 5 bases at V and 0 bases at J, with 11 bases between the two ends.

This clone showed up many times. The observed sequence ends 3 residues before the CDR3 terminus, with the missing tail filled in from the germline J gene. The chain recombines TRBV30 with TRBJ1-5, with D maybe TRBD1 (5 bases). This CDR3 has 17 residues. Germline assignment: CDR1 GTSNPN and CDR2 SVGIG (reference sequence). Trimming shortened V by 2 bases and J by 4 bases, and 21 bases separated the two germline ends. CDR3 DNA (partial): TGTGCCTGGAGTTTGGGGGGAGGGGAAGGTCGAAATCAGCCC. It yields the protein CAWSLGGGEGRNQP. The whole CDR3 protein reads CAWSLGGGEGRNQPQHF.

This clone appeared many times. Read coverage stops 3 residues before the CDR3 terminus; the germline J gene supplies the remainder. J is TRBJ2-7 and V is TRBV5-1, with D maybe TRBD2 (5 bases). The CDR3 contains 11 residues. Trimming took 1 base from V and 6 from J, leaving 5 bases between them. Per germline, CDR1 SGHRS and CDR2 YFSETQ. The CDR3 DNA, read in part, is TGCGCCAGCAGCTTGCGGGGCGAG. Translating gives CASSLRGE. The full CDR3 reads CASSLRGEQYF.

This clone was counted many times. The read finishes 3 residues shy of the CDR3 end, and the germline J gene is used to complete it. V gene TRBV18 combines with J gene TRBJ2-1; 11 positions match TRBD2. J lost 7 bases, V lost 4 bases, and 6 bases had no gene match. Germline CDR1 is KGHSH and CDR2 is LQKENI. The CDR3 loop spans 15 amino acids. CDR3 in amino acids: CASSLAGGFANEQFF. The part of the CDR3 DNA that was read is TGTGCCAGCTCACTAGCGGGAGGGTTCGCAAATGAG.

This clone was recorded many times. The CDR3 is cut off 3 residues early in the read; its end comes from the germline J gene. This chain connects TRBV20-1 to TRBJ2-5, with TRBD1 identical over 9 bases. Germline V lookup: CDR1 DFQATT, CDR2 SNEGSKA (reference sequence). The CDR3 runs to 13 residues. The V segment lost 5 bases and the J segment 4 bases; nucleotides outside the gene matches: 5. The covered CDR3 bases are TGCAGTGCTGGACAGGGGAGAGGAGAGACC. Translation: CSAGQGRGET. The CDR3, in full, reads CSAGQGRGETQYF.

This clone was observed at least ten times. The CDR3 reads CSALTGAGGEKLFF. CDR3 bases read: TGCAGCGCGCTTACCGGCGCGGGGGGTGAAAAG. J is TRBJ2-2 and V is TRBV29-1; 8 bases agree with TRBD2. The read gets to within 3 residues of the CDR3 end, and the germline J gene fills in the rest. The CDR3 loop spans 14 amino acids. CDR1 and CDR2 (germline): SQVTM, ANQGSEA.

This clone was found a few times. The CDR3 end lies 3 residues beyond the end of the read and is filled in from the germline J gene. The chain recombines TRBV6-2 or TRBV6-3 with TRBJ1-2; tentatively, D is TRBD1 (6 bases). Germline CDR1 is MNHEY and CDR2 is SVGEGT. This CDR3 comprises 16 residues. CDR3 DNA (partial): TGTGCCAGCAGCCCGCGACTAGCGGGAGGGGGGAATGAC. It codes for CASSPRLAGGGND. The entire CDR3 reads CASSPRLAGGGNDYTF.